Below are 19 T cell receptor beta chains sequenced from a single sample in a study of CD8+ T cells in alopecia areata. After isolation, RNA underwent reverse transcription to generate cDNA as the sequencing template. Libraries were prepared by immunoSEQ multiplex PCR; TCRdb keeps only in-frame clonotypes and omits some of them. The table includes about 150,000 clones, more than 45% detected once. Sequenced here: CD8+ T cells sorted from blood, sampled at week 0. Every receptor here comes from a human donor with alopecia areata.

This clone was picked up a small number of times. The CDR3 sequence: CASSLASGPGNTIYF. In DNA, the CDR3 is TGTGCCAGCAGCTTGGCCTCAGGGCCAGGAAACACCATATATTTT. The chain employs TRBV5-6 and TRBJ1-3; a weak D match, TRBD1 (5 bases). V lost 0 bases to trimming and J lost 4 bases, with 11 bases between them. The V gene's germline CDR1 is SGHDT and CDR2 YYEEEE. This CDR3 spans 15 amino acids.

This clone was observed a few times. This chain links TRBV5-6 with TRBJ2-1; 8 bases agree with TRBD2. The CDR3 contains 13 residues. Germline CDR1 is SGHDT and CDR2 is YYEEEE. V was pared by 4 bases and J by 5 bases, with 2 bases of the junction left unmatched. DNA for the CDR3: TGTGCCAGCAGCATCGGGGGGGACAATGAGCAGTTCTTC. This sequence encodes CASSIGGDNEQFF.

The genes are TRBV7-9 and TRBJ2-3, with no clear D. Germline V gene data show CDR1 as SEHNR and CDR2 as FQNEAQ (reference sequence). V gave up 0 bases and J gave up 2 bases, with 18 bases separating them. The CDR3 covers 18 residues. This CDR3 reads CASSLAGVLQDFTDTQYF. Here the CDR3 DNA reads TGTGCCAGCAGCTTAGCAGGAGTACTTCAAGACTTCACAGATACGCAGTATTTT. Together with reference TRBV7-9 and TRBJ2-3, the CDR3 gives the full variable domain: DTGVSQNPRHKITKRGQNVTFRCDPISEHNRLYWYRQTLGQGPEFLTYFQNEAQLEKSRLLSDRFSAERPKGSFSTLEIQRTEQGDSAMYLCASSLAGVLQDFTDTQYFGPGTRLTVL.

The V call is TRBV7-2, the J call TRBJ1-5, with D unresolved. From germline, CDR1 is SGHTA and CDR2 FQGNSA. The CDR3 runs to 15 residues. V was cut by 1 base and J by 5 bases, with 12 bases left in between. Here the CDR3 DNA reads TGTGCCAGCAGCTTAGGGGGAGGGCTTGATCAGCCCCAGCATTTT. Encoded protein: CASSLGGGLDQPQHF.

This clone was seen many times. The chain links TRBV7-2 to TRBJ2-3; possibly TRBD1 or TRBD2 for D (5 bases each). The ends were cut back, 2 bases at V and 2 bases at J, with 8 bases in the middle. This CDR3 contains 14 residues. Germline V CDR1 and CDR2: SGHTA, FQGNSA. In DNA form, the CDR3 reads TGTGCCAGCAGCTTACGAGGGACCACAGATACGCAGTATTTT. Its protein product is CASSLRGTTDTQYF.

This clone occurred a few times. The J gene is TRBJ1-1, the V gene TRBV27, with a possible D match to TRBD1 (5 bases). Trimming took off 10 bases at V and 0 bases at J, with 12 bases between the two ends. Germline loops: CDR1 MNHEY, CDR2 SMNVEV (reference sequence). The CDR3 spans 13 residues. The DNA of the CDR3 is TGTGCCACGGGACGAGGCCTGAACACTGAAGCTTTCTTT. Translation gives CATGRGLNTEAFF.

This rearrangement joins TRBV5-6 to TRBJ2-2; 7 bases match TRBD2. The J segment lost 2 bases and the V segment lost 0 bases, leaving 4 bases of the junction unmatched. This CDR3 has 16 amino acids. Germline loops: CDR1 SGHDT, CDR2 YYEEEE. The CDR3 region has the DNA TGTGCCAGCAGCTTGGCCGGACTAGTCAACACCGGGGAGCTGTTTTTT. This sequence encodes CASSLAGLVNTGELFF.

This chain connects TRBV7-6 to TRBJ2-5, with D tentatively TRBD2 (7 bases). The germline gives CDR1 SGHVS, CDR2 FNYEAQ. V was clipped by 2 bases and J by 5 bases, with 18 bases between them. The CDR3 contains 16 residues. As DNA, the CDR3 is TGTGCCAGCAGCTTAAACCCTAACAGGGAGGGGGAGACCCAGTACTTC. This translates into CASSLNPNREGETQYF.

The CDR3 bases are TGCGCCAGCAGCCAAGCGTTACCCAGGGCCAATGAGCAGTTCTTC. This translates into CASSQALPRANEQFF. The chain combines TRBV4-3 with TRBJ2-1; D is possibly TRBD1 (5 bases). This CDR3 is built from 15 residues. Trimming took off 1 base at V and 6 bases at J, with 13 bases between the two ends. Germline values: CDR1 LGHNA, CDR2 YSLEER.

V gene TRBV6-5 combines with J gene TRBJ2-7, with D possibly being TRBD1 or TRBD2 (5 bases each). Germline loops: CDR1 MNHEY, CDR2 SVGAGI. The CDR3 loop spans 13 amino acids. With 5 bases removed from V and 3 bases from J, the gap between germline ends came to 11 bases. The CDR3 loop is CASSEGSRYEQYF. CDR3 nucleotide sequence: TGTGCCAGCAGTGAGGGGAGCCGCTACGAGCAGTACTTC.

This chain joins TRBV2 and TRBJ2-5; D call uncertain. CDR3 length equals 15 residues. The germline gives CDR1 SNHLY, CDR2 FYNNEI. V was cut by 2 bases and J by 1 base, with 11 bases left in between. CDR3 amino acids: CASSESQAAQETQYF. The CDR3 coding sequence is TGTGCCAGCAGTGAATCTCAGGCCGCCCAAGAGACCCAGTACTTC.

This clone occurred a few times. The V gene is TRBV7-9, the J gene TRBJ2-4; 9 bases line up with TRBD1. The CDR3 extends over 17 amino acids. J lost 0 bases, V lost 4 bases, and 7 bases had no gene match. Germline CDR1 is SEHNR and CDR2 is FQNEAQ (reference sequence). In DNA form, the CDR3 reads TGTGCCAGCAGCTCGACGACAGGGGGGTTAGCCAAAAACATTCAGTACTTC. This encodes CASSSTTGGLAKNIQYF. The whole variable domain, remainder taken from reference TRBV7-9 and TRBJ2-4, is DTGVSQNPRHKITKRGQNVTFRCDPISEHNRLYWYRQTLGQGPEFLTYFQNEAQLEKSRLLSDRFSAERPKGSFSTLEIQRTEQGDSAMYLCASSSTTGGLAKNIQYFGAGTRLSVL.

This chain's CDR3 is CAWSVGQGGEKLFF. DNA of the CDR3: TGTGCCTGGAGTGTCGGACAGGGTGGTGAAAAACTGTTTTTT. The J gene is TRBJ1-4, the V gene TRBV30; TRBD1 matches 8 bases. Trimming cost V 0 bases and J 7 bases; bases outside gene matches: 4. The CDR3 runs to 14 residues. Looked up from germline, CDR1 is GTSNPN and CDR2 is SVGIG (reference sequence).

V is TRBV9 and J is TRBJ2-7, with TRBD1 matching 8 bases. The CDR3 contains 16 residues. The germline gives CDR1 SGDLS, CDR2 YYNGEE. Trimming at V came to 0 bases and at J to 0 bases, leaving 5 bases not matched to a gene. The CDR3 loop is CASSVGGTGLSYEQYF. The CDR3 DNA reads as TGTGCCAGCAGCGTAGGTGGGACAGGCCTCTCCTACGAGCAGTACTTC.

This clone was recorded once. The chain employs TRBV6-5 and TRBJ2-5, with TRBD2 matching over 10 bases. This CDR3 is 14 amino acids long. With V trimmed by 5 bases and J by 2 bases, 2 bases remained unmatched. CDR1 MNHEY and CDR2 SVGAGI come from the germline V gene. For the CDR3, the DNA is TGTGCCAGCAGTGCTAGCGGGGGACAAGAGACCCAGTACTTC. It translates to CASSASGGQETQYF.

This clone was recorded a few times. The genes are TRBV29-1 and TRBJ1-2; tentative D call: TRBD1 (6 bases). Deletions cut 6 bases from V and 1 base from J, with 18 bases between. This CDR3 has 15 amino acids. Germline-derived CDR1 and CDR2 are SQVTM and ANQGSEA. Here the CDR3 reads CSVEETGGINYGYTF. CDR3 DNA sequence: TGCAGCGTGGAGGAAACGGGGGGCATTAACTATGGCTACACCTTC.

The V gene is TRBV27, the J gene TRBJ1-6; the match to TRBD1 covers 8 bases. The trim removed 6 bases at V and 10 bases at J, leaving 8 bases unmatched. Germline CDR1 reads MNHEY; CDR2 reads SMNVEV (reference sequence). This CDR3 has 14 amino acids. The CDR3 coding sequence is TGTGCCAGCAGCGGGGGACAGGCGGGATCACCCCTCCACTTT. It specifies CASSGGQAGSPLHF.

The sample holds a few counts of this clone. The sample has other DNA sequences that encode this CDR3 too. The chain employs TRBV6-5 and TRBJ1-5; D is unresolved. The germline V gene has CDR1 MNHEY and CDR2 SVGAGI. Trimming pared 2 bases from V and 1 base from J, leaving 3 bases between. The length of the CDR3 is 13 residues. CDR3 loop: CASSYGSNQPQHF. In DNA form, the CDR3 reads TGTGCCAGCAGTTACGGAAGCAATCAGCCCCAGCATTTT.

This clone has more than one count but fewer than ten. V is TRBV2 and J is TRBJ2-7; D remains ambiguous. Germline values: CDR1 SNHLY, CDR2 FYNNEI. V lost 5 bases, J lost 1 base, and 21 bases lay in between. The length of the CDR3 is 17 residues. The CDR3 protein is CASSTQDPSPGSYEQYF. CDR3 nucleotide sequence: TGTGCCAGCAGTACTCAGGACCCCTCCCCAGGATCCTACGAGCAGTACTTC.